The 2 T cell receptor beta chains reported below all come from one sample, sequenced in a study of blood T cell repertoires in COVID-19. Assay used: immunoSEQ multiplex PCR; TCRdb lists only in-frame clones, some missing. The repertoire has 200,000 or so clones, 65% to 85% of them found once; the top ten carry about 2.9%. The sample taken for sequencing was peripheral blood. The receptors stem from a woman aged 25 to 39 who had recovered from COVID-19.

The chain employs TRBV11-2 and TRBJ1-2; no reliable D call. Trimming cost V 5 bases and J 4 bases, with 11 bases left between them. CDR1 is SGHAT, CDR2 FQNNGV, per germline. This CDR3 contains 13 residues. As DNA, the CDR3 is TGTGCCAGCAGCCCAGTTCTCTCCTATGGCTACACCTTC. It codes for CASSPVLSYGYTF. Full variable domain (missing parts from reference TRBV11-2 and TRBJ1-2): EAGVAQSPRYKIIEKRQSVAFWCNPISGHATLYWYQQILGQGPKLLIQFQNNGVVDDSQLPKDRFSAERLKGVDSTLKIQPAKLEDSAVYLCASSPVLSYGYTFGSGTRLTVV.

The chain employs TRBV7-9 and TRBJ2-1, with 14 bases aligning to TRBD2. The CDR3 length is 16 residues. The germline V gene encodes CDR1 SEHNR and CDR2 FQNEAQ (reference sequence). V shed 5 bases, J shed 6 bases, and the junction held 6 bases outside the gene matches. DNA of the CDR3: TGTGCCAGCAGCCGACCGACTAGCGGGAGGGCCAATGAGCAGTTCTTC. The encoded protein is CASSRPTSGRANEQFF.